Below are 26 T cell receptor beta chains sequenced from a single sample in a study of blood T cell repertoires in COVID-19. The repertoire was sequenced with immunoSEQ multiplex PCR; TCRdb's copy has only in-frame clones and lacks some. The repertoire holds some 180,000 clones, with roughly 76% as singletons. The specimen sequenced was peripheral blood. All receptors derive from a woman older than 75 with COVID-19, enrolled during active disease.

The chain joins TRBV7-9 to TRBJ2-5; D uncertain. The CDR3 runs to 13 residues. Per germline, CDR1 SEHNR and CDR2 FQNEAQ (reference sequence). Trimming shortened V by 3 bases and J by 5 bases, and 10 bases separated the two germline ends. The CDR3 loop is CASSFLLHETQYF. The CDR3 DNA reads as TGTGCCAGCAGCTTCTTACTCCACGAGACCCAGTACTTC.

CDR3 DNA sequence: TGTGCCAGCAGTTACACCGGGGCCGGGGAGCTGTTTTTT. It translates to CASSYTGAGELFF. The rearrangement links TRBV6-5 to TRBJ2-2, with D possibly being TRBD2 (5 bases). V was shortened by 2 bases and J by 6 bases, with 7 bases between the two germline ends. CDR3 length: 13 amino acids. CDR1 and CDR2 from the germline V gene are MNHEY and SVGAGI.

This clone was recorded once. J is TRBJ1-6 and V is TRBV4-3; D unresolved. Trimming left V 0 bases short and J 6 bases short, with 18 bases between. CDR3 length equals 18 residues. Germline CDR1 reads LGHNA; CDR2 reads YSLEER. Written as DNA, the CDR3 is TGCGCCAGCAGCCAAGATGGGAATACGGGGTTGGGTAATTCACCCCTCCACTTT. This translates into CASSQDGNTGLGNSPLHF.

J is TRBJ2-3 and V is TRBV11-3; D not certain. The CDR3 is 15 residues long. CDR1 and CDR2 from the germline V gene are SGHNT and YENEEA. Trimming cost V 1 base and J 3 bases, with 11 bases left between them. Here the CDR3 reads CASSLGAISTDTQYF. The CDR3 DNA sequence: TGTGCCAGCAGCTTAGGGGCCATATCAACAGATACGCAGTATTTT.

The CDR3 spells CASSRLGQGGRHEQFF. The CDR3 coding sequence is TGTGCCAGTAGTAGACTAGGACAGGGGGGCCGGCATGAGCAGTTCTTC. This chain connects TRBV19 to TRBJ2-1; 10 bases are a match to TRBD1. The CDR3 consists of 16 residues. J gave up 8 bases and V 4 bases, and 11 bases lay outside the gene matches. Germline V CDR1 and CDR2: LNHDA, SQIVND (reference sequence).

There are a few counts of this clone. This chain joins TRBV19 and TRBJ1-2, with D uncertain. This CDR3 has 13 residues. The V and J ends lost 3 bases and 6 bases respectively, with 11 bases between them. Germline V lookup: CDR1 LNHDA, CDR2 SQIVND (reference sequence). The CDR3 loop is CASSIRTQDGYTF. DNA for the CDR3: TGTGCCAGTAGTATTCGGACTCAGGATGGCTACACCTTC.

The V and J genes are TRBV11-3 and TRBJ2-1, with 8 bases identical to TRBD2. V lost 6 bases and J lost 5; bases outside the gene matches: 6. The CDR3 has 14 residues. Germline CDR1 is SGHNT and CDR2 is YENEEA. CDR3 residues: CASSTGGPHNEQFF. The CDR3 region has the DNA TGTGCCAGCAGTACGGGGGGGCCCCACAATGAGCAGTTCTTC. The variable domain in full, completed from reference TRBV11-3 and TRBJ2-1, reads EAGVVQSPRYKIIEKKQPVAFWCNPISGHNTLYWYLQNLGQGPELLIRYENEEAVDDSQLPKDRFSAERLKGVDSTLKIQPAELGDSAVYLCASSTGGPHNEQFFGPGTRLTVL.

This clone occurred once. The chain combines TRBV5-5 with TRBJ2-1; weak D call: TRBD1 (6 bases). The V gene's germline CDR1 is SGHKS and CDR2 YYEKEE (reference sequence). V shed 0 bases and J shed 9 bases, with 19 bases lying between them. The CDR3 extends over 16 amino acids. The CDR3 nucleotides read TGTGCCAGCAGCTTGGCGGTGACAGGTGGGACGCCTGAGCAGTTCTTC. Amino acid sequence: CASSLAVTGGTPEQFF.

V usage is TRBV12-3 or TRBV12-4 and J usage is TRBJ1-5; possibly TRBD1 for D (5 bases). V was shortened by 6 bases and J by 5 bases, with 11 bases between the two germline ends. This CDR3 region has 13 residues. The CDR3 spells CASRGDWHQPQHF. The CDR3 bases are TGTGCCAGCAGGGGGGACTGGCATCAGCCCCAGCATTTT.

The chain carries TRBV10-3 and TRBJ1-1; TRBD1 is a possible D gene (5 bases). Germline V gene lookup returns CDR1 ENHRY and CDR2 SYGVKD. This CDR3 is 15 amino acids long. CDR3 region: CASWSLWQGNTEAFF. Written as DNA, the CDR3 is TGTGCTTCATGGTCGCTGTGGCAGGGGAACACTGAAGCTTTCTTT.

As DNA, the CDR3 is TGTGCCAGCGGATTTTTTCTAGCGGGAGTACCGGGCGAGCAGTACTTC. It codes for CASGFFLAGVPGEQYF. The chain uses TRBV7-8 and TRBJ2-7; 10 positions match TRBD2. The CDR3 totals 16 residues. Germline CDR1 reads SGHVS; CDR2 reads FQNEAQ. After removal of 8 bases from V and 6 bases from J, the junction contained 16 bases not matched to a gene.

Comments on this clone: One end of the junction is discordant with germline, which a read error may explain. CDR3 amino acids: CASSDGNYKRNF. As DNA, the CDR3 is TGTGCCAGCAGCGACGGGAATTATAAGAGGAACTTC. The chain couples TRBV5-5 to TRBJ2-5, with TRBD2 as a possible D gene (5 bases). Germline CDR1 SGHKS, CDR2 YYEKEE (reference sequence). The CDR3 length is 12 residues. Full variable domain (remainder filled in from reference TRBV5-5 and TRBJ2-5): DAGVTQSPTHLIKTRGQQVTLRCSPISGHKSVSWYQQVLGQGPQFIFQYYEKEERGRGNFPDRFSARQFPNYSSELNVNALLLGDSALYLCASSDGNYKRNFGPGTRLLVL.

The chain recombines TRBV18 with TRBJ1-4; TRBD1 is a possible D gene (6 bases). Germline V gene sequence: CDR1 KGHSH, CDR2 LQKENI. With 3 bases removed from V and 5 bases from J, the gap between germline ends came to 22 bases. There are 18 residues in the CDR3. The CDR3 region is CASSPQPLRTASNEKLFF. Written as DNA, the CDR3 is TGTGCCAGCTCACCCCAGCCCCTCAGGACAGCTTCAAATGAAAAACTGTTTTTT.

This clone showed up just once. The V and J genes are TRBV28 and TRBJ1-2; tentative D call: TRBD1 (5 bases). The CDR3 length is 13 residues. Looked up from germline, CDR1 is MDHEN and CDR2 is SYDVKM. V was pared by 2 bases and J by 7 bases, with 11 bases between. The CDR3 loop is CASSLTGMVGYTF. CDR3 nucleotide sequence: TGTGCCAGCAGTTTAACAGGAATGGTTGGCTACACCTTC.

V usage is TRBV27 and J usage is TRBJ2-3, with TRBD1 as a possible D gene (6 bases). Trimming took 7 bases from V and 3 from J, leaving 17 bases between them. Germline lookup yields CDR1 MNHEY and CDR2 SMNVEV (reference sequence). This CDR3 region has 15 residues. The CDR3 region has the DNA TGTGCCAGCATCTTATCCCCAGGGGCTACAGATACGCAGTATTTT. It yields the protein CASILSPGATDTQYF.

This chain links TRBV28 with TRBJ1-1; tentative D call: TRBD1 (5 bases). The CDR3 length is 15 residues. Per germline, CDR1 MDHEN and CDR2 SYDVKM. The germline V and J ends were trimmed by 3 bases and 10 bases, with 21 bases remaining between them. CDR3: CASSFLATATQGAFF. The DNA of the CDR3 is TGTGCCAGCAGTTTTCTTGCTACGGCGACCCAGGGAGCTTTCTTT.

The chain recombines TRBV5-1 with TRBJ2-1, with 7 bases matching TRBD1. Germline V gene sequence: CDR1 SGHRS, CDR2 YFSETQ. The CDR3 has 13 residues. The trim removed 0 bases at V and 9 bases at J, leaving 3 bases unmatched. The CDR3 is CASSLEGAVEQFF. CDR3 bases: TGCGCCAGCAGCTTGGAGGGGGCCGTTGAGCAGTTCTTC. Full variable domain (remainder filled in from reference TRBV5-1 and TRBJ2-1): KAGVTQTPRYLIKTRGQQVTLSCSPISGHRSVSWYQQTPGQGLQFLFEYFSETQRNKGNFPGRFSGRQFSNSRSEMNVSTLELGDSALYLCASSLEGAVEQFFGPGTRLTVL.

The chain employs TRBV19 and TRBJ1-4; 7 bases are a match to TRBD1. CDR3 length: 13 amino acids. Per germline, CDR1 LNHDA and CDR2 SQIVND (reference sequence). The V segment lost 7 bases and the J segment 8 bases; nucleotides outside the gene matches: 7. CDR3 amino acids: CASKQGKGEKLFF. The CDR3 DNA reads TGTGCCAGTAAACAGGGGAAGGGCGAAAAACTGTTTTTT.

Only a few counts were recorded for this clone. The chain employs TRBV29-1 and TRBJ1-2, with a possible D match to TRBD1 (5 bases). In germline, CDR1 is SQVTM, CDR2 ANQGSEA. V was shortened by 7 bases and J by 4 bases, with 16 bases between the two germline ends. The CDR3 runs 13 residues. The CDR3 loop reads CSATTRDSYGYTF. The DNA of the CDR3 is TGCAGCGCGACCACCAGGGATAGCTATGGCTACACCTTC.

The V and J genes are TRBV29-1 and TRBJ2-1; TRBD1 might be the D (5 bases). CDR1 SQVTM and CDR2 ANQGSEA come from the germline V gene. There are 11 residues in the CDR3. V was trimmed by 4 bases and J by 10 bases, leaving 11 bases between them. The CDR3 sequence is CSVGWTREQFF. The CDR3 region has the DNA TGCAGCGTTGGTTGGACAAGAGAGCAGTTCTTC.

The genes are TRBV11-2 and TRBJ2-7; no clear D gene. Trimming removed 5 bases at V and 7 bases at J, with 24 bases between. The CDR3 totals 16 residues. The germline V gene encodes CDR1 SGHAT and CDR2 FQNNGV. CDR3 sequence reads: CASSPLVGVNSWEQYF. The CDR3 nucleotides read TGTGCCAGCAGCCCCTTAGTCGGAGTGAACTCCTGGGAGCAGTACTTC.

This sequence joins TRBV7-8 and TRBJ2-1, with D hard to call. From germline, CDR1 is SGHVS and CDR2 FQNEAQ. The CDR3 has 15 amino acids. Trimming shortened V by 7 bases and J by 3 bases, and 16 bases separated the two germline ends. This CDR3 reads CASTENIVRYNEQFF. Here the CDR3 DNA reads TGTGCCAGCACCGAAAACATTGTACGCTACAATGAGCAGTTCTTC.

The chain employs TRBV25-1 and TRBJ1-2; D perhaps matches TRBD1 (5 bases). Germline V gives CDR1 MGHDK, CDR2 SYGVNS. Trimming left V 2 bases short and J 6 bases short, with 10 bases between. The CDR3 length is 13 residues. Here the CDR3 reads CASSEEGVNGYTF. DNA of the CDR3: TGTGCCAGCAGTGAAGAAGGGGTGAATGGCTACACCTTC.

This sequence joins TRBV27 and TRBJ1-1; 9 bases line up with TRBD1. CDR1 is MNHEY and CDR2 is SMNVEV in the germline V gene (reference sequence). V trimming: 5 bases; J trimming: 6 bases; junction bases outside the gene matches: 10. The length of the CDR3 is 15 residues. For the CDR3, the DNA is TGTGCCAGCAGTCCACACCGGGACAGGGTCCCTGAAGCTTTCTTT. Its protein is CASSPHRDRVPEAFF.

CDR3 loop: CASSHRGRGTEAFF. CDR3 nucleotides: TGTGCCAGCAGTCACCGAGGGCGGGGGACTGAAGCTTTCTTT. The chain carries TRBV6-5 and TRBJ1-1; TRBD1 is a possible D gene (5 bases). Germline V CDR1 and CDR2: MNHEY, SVGAGI. This CDR3 is built from 14 residues. V dropped 5 bases and J dropped 5 bases, with 15 bases sitting between them.

This rearrangement joins TRBV6-5 to TRBJ1-1; possible D gene TRBD1, 5 bases. The germline gives CDR1 MNHEY, CDR2 SVGAGI. This CDR3 is 14 amino acids long. Trimming pared 2 bases from V and 5 bases from J, leaving 12 bases between. The CDR3 nucleotides are TGTGCCAGCAGTTACGTGCAGGGAAGGACTGAAGCTTTCTTT. This gives the protein CASSYVQGRTEAFF.